The source of this T cell receptor beta chain is a study of regulatory T cells in long-lasting Graves disease. Findings and caveats of the study: There was favoring of TRBV28, TRBJ1-2 and TRBJ2-5 in persistent disease. Persistent-disease Graves' patients showed less TCR diversity than new cases.

The time point here: persistent/refractory GD, antithyroid drugs over 5 years with positive TRAb. The TCR library was made from RNA that had been extracted from PBMCs in TRIzol. Germline CDR1 is SNHLY and CDR2 is FYNNEI. Trimming took 7 bases from V and 0 from J, leaving 10 bases between them. The CDR3 has 14 residues. Building the TCR beta libraries relied on iRepertoire HTBI primers, and CDR3 regions underwent Arm-PCR. Via MiXCR, TCRdb re-called the multiplex PCR reads, giving one row per CDR3 protein. The data show about 430,000 distinct CDR3 sequences, with over 20% seen just once and over 11% held by the top ten. Ten or more counts support this clonotype. The antigen is unknown.

The input for sequencing was peripheral blood mononuclear cells (PBMCs), taken when the disease was refractory, from a patient treated with antithyroid drugs. The receptor comes from a female donor with Graves disease. The J gene is TRBJ1-5, the V gene TRBV2; the D gene is possibly TRBD1 (5 bases). The CDR3 DNA reads TGTGCCAGCATGCGGGGGAATAGCAATCAGCCCCAGCATTTT. It specifies CASMRGNSNQPQHF. Looking up the rest from reference TRBV2 and TRBJ1-5 gives the full variable domain: EPEVTQTPSHQVTQMGQEVILRCVPISNHLYFYWYRQILGQKVEFLVSFYNNEISEKSEIFDDQFSVERPDGSNFTLKIRSTKLEDSAMYFCASMRGNSNQPQHFGDGTRLSIL.